The 24 T cell receptor beta chains given below trace back to one sample, sequenced in a study of blood T cell repertoires in COVID-19. This table comes from immunoSEQ multiplex PCR, and its TCRdb copy is limited to in-frame clones, with some not included. The sample records about 160,000 clones, 92% being singletons. The sequenced sample consisted of peripheral blood. The origin of the receptors is a man aged 25-45 years with COVID-19, enrolled during active disease.

The CDR3 DNA sequence: TGTGCCAGTAGTCCCGCGGGTAGCGGGAGTCCCTGGAATGAGCAGTTCTTC. Its translation: CASSPAGSGSPWNEQFF. V is TRBV19 and J is TRBJ2-1; 9 positions agree with TRBD2. There are 17 residues in the CDR3. Germline V gene lookup returns CDR1 LNHDA and CDR2 SQIVND (reference sequence). Germline trimming cut 5 bases from V and 7 bases from J; bases unmatched to any gene: 15.

This clone occurred once. The chain combines TRBV5-5 with TRBJ2-7; D might be TRBD1 (6 bases). Trimming took 4 bases from V and 6 from J, leaving 8 bases between them. Germline V gene sequence: CDR1 SGHKS, CDR2 YYEKEE (reference sequence). The CDR3 totals 11 residues. The CDR3 bases are TGTGCCAGCAGCCAGGGGAGCGAGCAGTACTTC. It yields the protein CASSQGSEQYF.

J is TRBJ1-1 and V is TRBV6-5; D ambiguous. Germline V CDR1 and CDR2: MNHEY, SVGAGI. The length of the CDR3 is 13 residues. Trimming removed 0 bases from V and 5 bases from J, with 7 bases in between. The CDR3 reads CASSYSERTEAFF. For the CDR3, the DNA is TGTGCCAGCAGTTACTCGGAGCGGACTGAAGCTTTCTTT.

The count of this clone is one. This CDR3 reads CASSAGGARTEAFF. DNA for the CDR3: TGTGCCAGCTCGGCCGGGGGGGCTCGGACTGAAGCTTTCTTT. The chain joins TRBV9 to TRBJ1-1, with D perhaps TRBD1 (6 bases). Trimming took 7 bases from V and 5 from J, leaving 18 bases between them. Germline CDR1 reads SGDLS; CDR2 reads YYNGEE. CDR3 length: 14 amino acids.

The genes are TRBV15 and TRBJ2-7, with no clear D. The CDR3 runs to 13 residues. Trimming left V 0 bases short and J 9 bases short, with 12 bases between. From germline, CDR1 is LNHNV and CDR2 YYDKDF (reference sequence). The CDR3 here is CATSRDIEQVQYF. CDR3 nucleotide sequence: TGTGCCACCAGCAGAGATATTGAGCAGGTGCAGTACTTC.

The chain couples TRBV7-9 to TRBJ2-2; D perhaps matches TRBD2 (6 bases). The germline gives CDR1 SEHNR, CDR2 FQNEAQ (reference sequence). CDR3 size: 17 residues. Deletions cut 2 bases from V and 2 bases from J, with 15 bases between. In DNA, the CDR3 is TGTGCCAGCAGCTTATGGTCGGGACTCCCTAACACCGGGGAGCTGTTTTTT. Amino acids: CASSLWSGLPNTGELFF.

The gene calls are TRBV7-3 and TRBJ2-3, with 7 bases that match TRBD2. The CDR3 has 16 residues. J gave up 2 bases and V 1 base, and 6 bases lay outside the gene matches. Looked up from germline, CDR1 is SGHTA and CDR2 is FQGTGA. The CDR3 protein is CASSLNPSGNTDTQYF. CDR3 in DNA: TGTGCCAGCAGCTTAAACCCTAGCGGAAACACAGATACGCAGTATTTT. The entire variable domain, with the rest obtained from reference TRBV7-3 and TRBJ2-3, is as follows: GAGVSQTPSNKVTEKGKYVELRCDPISGHTALYWYRQSLGQGPEFLIYFQGTGAADDSGLPNDRFFAVRPEGSVSTLKIQRTERGDSAVYLCASSLNPSGNTDTQYFGPGTRLTVL.

This chain joins TRBV6-2 or TRBV6-3 and TRBJ1-4, with 10 bases aligning to TRBD1. Germline assignment: CDR1 MNHEY and CDR2 SVGEGT. CDR3 size: 15 residues. V lost 4 bases, J lost 6 bases, and 5 bases stayed unmatched. CDR3 in amino acids: CASSSQDRGDEKLFF. CDR3 DNA sequence: TGTGCCAGCAGTTCCCAGGACAGGGGGGATGAAAAACTGTTTTTT.

The rearrangement joins TRBV30 to TRBJ1-1, with a tentative D call TRBD1 (5 bases). Germline V gene data show CDR1 as GTSNPN and CDR2 as SVGIG (reference sequence). The ends were cut back, 5 bases at V and 4 bases at J, with 17 bases in the middle. The CDR3 is made up of 14 amino acids. The CDR3: CAWYRRLGGTEAFF. CDR3 nucleotides: TGTGCCTGGTACAGGCGACTCGGGGGCACTGAAGCTTTCTTT.

This rearrangement joins TRBV14 to TRBJ1-3; unclear D gene. Germline CDR1 and CDR2: SGHDN and FVKESK. The CDR3 runs to 12 residues. In DNA form, the CDR3 reads TGTGCGGCAGGCGACTCTGGAAACACCATATATTTT. This gives the protein CAAGDSGNTIYF.

The V and J genes are TRBV14 and TRBJ2-1, with 11 bases identical to TRBD2. V dropped 1 base and J dropped 3; count of bases not matched to a gene: 5. The germline V gene has CDR1 SGHDN and CDR2 FVKESK. CDR3 size: 17 residues. This CDR3 is CASSQGGLADLYNEQFF. CDR3 nucleotides: TGTGCCAGCAGCCAAGGGGGACTAGCGGACCTCTACAATGAGCAGTTCTTC.

This chain joins TRBV5-1 and TRBJ1-6; 8 bases match TRBD1. The germline V gene encodes CDR1 SGHRS and CDR2 YFSETQ. The CDR3 runs to 16 residues. V lost 5 bases to trimming and J lost 3 bases; unmatched junction nucleotides: 7. DNA for the CDR3: TGCGCCAGCAGTGACAGGGGACTAAGCTATAATTCACCCCTCCACTTT. This gives the protein CASSDRGLSYNSPLHF.

This chain connects TRBV29-1 to TRBJ1-1; D unresolved. This CDR3 is 12 amino acids long. Trimming cost V 5 bases and J 11 bases, with 18 bases left between them. Per germline, CDR1 SQVTM and CDR2 ANQGSEA. CDR3 residues: CSVFSTGGGAFF. The CDR3 DNA is TGCAGCGTTTTCAGCACCGGAGGTGGCGCTTTCTTT.

J is TRBJ1-3 and V is TRBV19; 7 nucleotides match TRBD1. Trimming at V came to 5 bases and at J to 4 bases, leaving 8 bases not matched to a gene. Germline CDR1 is LNHDA and CDR2 is SQIVND (reference sequence). The CDR3 contains 15 residues. The CDR3 spells CASSFLQGNGNTIYF. In nucleotides, the CDR3 is TGTGCCAGTAGTTTCCTACAGGGGAACGGAAACACCATATATTTT.

The rearrangement links TRBV6-2 or TRBV6-3 to TRBJ2-5, with D tentatively TRBD1 (5 bases). Germline V CDR1 and CDR2: MNHEY, SVGEGT. This CDR3 is built from 15 residues. V was clipped by 5 bases and J by 5 bases, with 18 bases between them. For the CDR3, the DNA is TGTGCCAGCAGTCCGATCGTCAGGGCCGGGGAGACCCAGTACTTC. Protein sequence: CASSPIVRAGETQYF.

V and J are TRBV5-1 and TRBJ1-1, with 7 bases that match TRBD1. V was pared by 0 bases and J by 4 bases, with 9 bases of the junction left unmatched. Germline values: CDR1 SGHRS, CDR2 YFSETQ. The CDR3 extends over 16 amino acids. The CDR3 coding sequence is TGCGCCAGCAGCTTGGGACAGGGTAGAAGTTTCACTGAAGCTTTCTTT. As protein: CASSLGQGRSFTEAFF.

The chain is built from TRBV19 and TRBJ1-2; tentatively, D is TRBD1 (6 bases). Germline values: CDR1 LNHDA, CDR2 SQIVND (reference sequence). There are 14 residues in the CDR3. V was pared by 10 bases and J by 6 bases, with 21 bases between. The CDR3 loop is CATFDLFAGDGYTF. DNA for the CDR3: TGTGCCACCTTCGACCTCTTTGCAGGGGATGGCTACACCTTC. The full variable domain, rest sourced from reference TRBV19 and TRBJ1-2, is DGGITQSPKYLFRKEGQNVTLSCEQNLNHDAMYWYRQDPGQGLRLIYYSQIVNDFQKGDIAEGYSVSREKKESFPLTVTSAQKNPTAFYLCATFDLFAGDGYTFGSGTRLTVV.

The CDR3 DNA sequence: TGTGCCACCAGCAGAGGTTTGGTGACAGGGACCTATGGCTACACCTTC. Protein product: CATSRGLVTGTYGYTF. The chain employs TRBV15 and TRBJ1-2; TRBD1 matches 7 bases. CDR1 is LNHNV and CDR2 is YYDKDF in the germline V gene (reference sequence). CDR3 size: 16 residues. V gave up 1 base and J gave up 4 bases; unmatched junction bases: 9. The full variable domain, in which reference TRBV15 and TRBJ1-2 provide the parts outside the CDR3, is DAMVIQNPRYQVTQFGKPVTLSCSQTLNHNVMYWYQQKSSQAPKLLFHYYDKDFNNEADTPDNFQSRRPNTSFCFLDIRSPGLGDTAMYLCATSRGLVTGTYGYTFGSGTRLTVV.

The chain carries TRBV12-5 and TRBJ1-5; 7 positions agree with TRBD1. The V segment lost 6 bases and the J segment 3 bases; nucleotides outside the gene matches: 5. The V gene's germline CDR1 is LGHNT and CDR2 FRNRAP. The CDR3 totals 14 residues. The CDR3 spells CASGSGQFNQPQHF. CDR3 sequence (DNA): TGTGCTAGTGGGTCGGGACAGTTCAATCAGCCCCAGCATTTT.

CDR3 loop: CASSTTGSSPEAFF. For the CDR3, the DNA is TGTGCCAGCAGCACGACGGGTTCGAGCCCTGAAGCTTTCTTT. The genes are TRBV7-9 and TRBJ1-1; no definite D call. The germline V gene encodes CDR1 SEHNR and CDR2 FQNEAQ (reference sequence). This CDR3 is 14 amino acids long. The V gene lost 5 bases and the J gene lost 6 bases, with 16 bases spanning the gap. Full variable domain (missing parts from reference TRBV7-9 and TRBJ1-1): DTGVSQNPRHKITKRGQNVTFRCDPISEHNRLYWYRQTLGQGPEFLTYFQNEAQLEKSRLLSDRFSAERPKGSFSTLEIQRTEQGDSAMYLCASSTTGSSPEAFFGQGTRLTVV.

The chain is built from TRBV28 and TRBJ2-7; unclear D gene. Germline loops: CDR1 MDHEN, CDR2 SYDVKM. The CDR3 totals 13 residues. V was clipped by 5 bases and J by 2 bases, with 10 bases between them. CDR3 nucleotides: TGTGCCAGCAGTGGCGGAGCAACCTACGAGCAGTACTTC. Translated, it gives CASSGGATYEQYF.

The J gene is TRBJ1-1, the V gene TRBV5-1, with D perhaps matching TRBD1 (5 bases). The CDR3 is 13 amino acids. The V gene's germline CDR1 is SGHRS and CDR2 YFSETQ. Trimming pared 4 bases from V and 1 base from J, leaving 8 bases between. The CDR3 here is CASSPGGNTEAFF. The CDR3 DNA follows: TGCGCCAGCAGCCCGGGGGGGAACACTGAAGCTTTCTTT.

The gene calls are TRBV4-3 and TRBJ2-7; 8 bases fit TRBD1. V dropped 2 bases and J dropped 4; count of bases not matched to a gene: 7. The CDR3 contains 15 residues. Germline CDR1 LGHNA, CDR2 YSLEER. This chain's CDR3 is CASSQLGQGDYEQYF. The CDR3 nucleotides read TGCGCCAGCAGCCAACTAGGACAGGGAGATTACGAGCAGTACTTC.

This clone has only one observation. This rearrangement joins TRBV19 to TRBJ1-2; 10 nucleotides align to TRBD1. V lost 4 bases and J lost 8; bases outside the gene matches: 10. Germline values: CDR1 LNHDA, CDR2 SQIVND (reference sequence). The CDR3 runs to 15 residues. As DNA, the CDR3 is TGTGCCAGTAGTACCGGACAGGGGGGGATGCGCGGCTACACCTTC. Translated, it gives CASSTGQGGMRGYTF.